This TCR beta chain was sequenced in a study of T cell responses to AZD1222 COVID-19 vaccine. The germline gives CDR1 SGHRS, CDR2 YFSETQ. The ends were cut back, 0 bases at V and 6 bases at J, with 13 bases in the middle. This CDR3 has 15 amino acids. Method: immunoSEQ multiplex PCR; TCRdb's copy keeps in-frame clones and lacks some. Of roughly 120,000 clones listed, around 94% were seen once; the top ten hold over 6.5%. The chain is built from TRBV5-1 and TRBJ2-4; D could derive from TRBD1 or TRBD2 (6 bases each). This TCR came from an adult in good health. The input for sequencing was peripheral blood, taken on day 0 of AZD1222 vaccination. For the CDR3, the DNA is TGCGCCAGCAGCTTGGGCGGGGTAGGGGGAAACATTCAGTACTTC. Residues: CASSLGGVGGNIQYF.